Listed here are 27 T cell receptor beta chains from one sample, sequenced in a study of blood T cell repertoires in COVID-19. Using immunoSEQ multiplex PCR, the repertoire was profiled, and TCRdb retains in-frame clones only, with some absent. Of 200,000 to 250,000 clones listed, around 90% are singletons. Input material: PBMCs or T cells enriched from blood (not recorded which). These receptors were taken from a man aged 25 to 40 who had been exposed to COVID-19.

V is TRBV9 and J is TRBJ1-3; unclear D gene. CDR3 length equals 16 residues. The V end lost 0 bases, the J end lost 1 base, and 11 bases lay between the germline ends. Germline V gene sequence: CDR1 SGDLS, CDR2 YYNGEE. CDR3 DNA: TGTGCCAGCAGCGTAGGGTGGGGAGGTTCTGGAAACACCATATATTTT. Translated, it gives CASSVGWGGSGNTIYF.

This chain connects TRBV6-5 to TRBJ1-3, with 10 bases aligning to TRBD1. This CDR3 has 14 residues. V shed 10 bases, J shed 4 bases, and the junction held 7 bases outside the gene matches. The germline V gene encodes CDR1 MNHEY and CDR2 SVGAGI. The CDR3 nucleotides are TGTGCCATCCGGGACAGGGGAGCCGGAAACACCATATATTTT. Its translation: CAIRDRGAGNTIYF.

The chain combines TRBV11-1 with TRBJ2-1; TRBD1 agrees at 9 bases. This CDR3 comprises 14 residues. J gave up 5 bases and V 5 bases, and 4 bases lay outside the gene matches. The germline gives CDR1 SGHAT, CDR2 FQDESV (reference sequence). The chain's CDR3 is CASSARTGDNEQFF. DNA for the CDR3: TGTGCCAGCAGCGCGCGGACAGGGGACAATGAGCAGTTCTTC.

The rearrangement joins TRBV6-5 to TRBJ2-3; 7 bases are a match to TRBD1. There are 16 residues in the CDR3. From germline, CDR1 is MNHEY and CDR2 SVGAGI. Losses at the gene ends were 3 bases for V and 4 bases for J; bases not matched to a gene: 10. Here the CDR3 DNA reads TGTGCCAGCAGTTATCCAAATCGGCAGGGGGCAGATACGCAGTATTTT. Translated: CASSYPNRQGADTQYF.

This sequence joins TRBV7-3 and TRBJ2-2; no reliable D call. The CDR3 runs to 13 residues. CDR1 SGHTA and CDR2 FQGTGA come from the germline V gene. V was shortened by 1 base and J by 4 bases, with 4 bases between the two germline ends. The DNA for the CDR3 is TGTGCCAGCAGCTTAATAGCCACCGGGGAGCTGTTTTTT. Its protein product is CASSLIATGELFF.

This chain links TRBV25-1 with TRBJ1-5; D is perhaps TRBD1 (5 bases). Germline V gives CDR1 MGHDK, CDR2 SYGVNS. The CDR3 has 12 residues. The V end was cut by 10 bases, the J end by 7 bases, with 14 bases between. The DNA of the CDR3 is TGTGCCACCTTCGACAGCTTACAGCCCCAGCATTTT. Its translation: CATFDSLQPQHF.

This clone was seen a single time. The genes are TRBV21-1 and TRBJ1-6. TRBV21-1 constitutes a pseudogene. The CDR3 totals 15 residues. CDR3 bases: TGTGCCAGCAGGAGAGGCCGATCCTATAATTCACCCCTCCACTTT. Protein sequence: CASRRGRSYNSPLHF.

This sequence joins TRBV5-1 and TRBJ1-5; possibly TRBD1 for D (5 bases). There are 15 residues in the CDR3. Germline V gives CDR1 SGHRS, CDR2 YFSETQ. V lost 1 base and J lost 3, with 11 bases in between. CDR3 nucleotide sequence: TGCGCCAGCAGCTTGCAGGGCGGAAACAATCAGCCCCAGCATTTT. Protein sequence: CASSLQGGNNQPQHF.

The chain is built from TRBV5-6 and TRBJ2-5; a weak D match, TRBD2 (6 bases). V was pared by 5 bases and J by 7 bases, with 15 bases between. CDR3 length equals 13 residues. CDR1 is SGHDT, CDR2 YYEEEE, per germline. CDR3 sequence reads: CASSPLVGGTQYF. In DNA, the CDR3 is TGTGCCAGCAGTCCCCTAGTGGGGGGGACCCAGTACTTC.

The chain carries TRBV7-3 and TRBJ2-7; tentative D call: TRBD1 (6 bases). This CDR3 contains 13 residues. Germline values: CDR1 SGHTA, CDR2 FQGTGA. V lost 2 bases to trimming and J lost 5 bases, with 10 bases between them. CDR3 in DNA: TGTGCCAGCAGCTTAGGGCGGACAGACGAGCAGTACTTC. Protein product: CASSLGRTDEQYF.

V is TRBV7-2 and J is TRBJ2-7; possibly TRBD1 for D (6 bases). V was cut by 7 bases and J by 5 bases, with 21 bases left in between. Germline V CDR1 and CDR2: SGHTA, FQGNSA. This CDR3 has 15 residues. In DNA, the CDR3 is TGTGCCAGCAAAGCTTCTCGGGACATCCTAGACGAGCAGTACTTC. Encoded protein: CASKASRDILDEQYF.

The chain combines TRBV3-1 (or the pseudogene TRBV3-2) with TRBJ1-1, with TRBD1 matching 7 bases. The CDR3 is made up of 15 amino acids. Trimming cost V 4 bases and J 4 bases; bases outside gene matches: 9. Per germline, CDR1 LGHDT and CDR2 YNNKEL (reference sequence). The CDR3 bases are TGTGCCAGCAGCCCCTTAGAGACAGGGTCCACTGAAGCTTTCTTT. This codes for CASSPLETGSTEAFF.

The chain couples TRBV4-3 to TRBJ1-4; D call uncertain. This CDR3 spans 14 amino acids. CDR1 LGHNA and CDR2 YSLEER come from the germline V gene. With 0 bases removed from V and 1 base from J, the gap between germline ends came to 3 bases. The CDR3: CASSQDRTNEKLFF. The CDR3 DNA reads as TGCGCCAGCAGCCAAGACAGAACTAATGAAAAACTGTTTTTT.

Here the CDR3 reads CASSYGTGNQPQHF. As DNA, the CDR3 is TGTGCCAGCAGTTACGGGACAGGGAATCAGCCCCAGCATTTT. The chain couples TRBV6-2 or TRBV6-3 to TRBJ1-5; 9 positions match TRBD1. V was pared by 2 bases and J by 4 bases, with 0 bases of the junction left unmatched. There are 14 residues in the CDR3. Per germline, CDR1 MNHEY and CDR2 SVGEGT.

The J gene is TRBJ1-3, the V gene TRBV7-9, with 9 bases lining up with TRBD1. Germline V gene sequence: CDR1 SEHNR, CDR2 FQNEAQ (reference sequence). CDR3 length equals 16 residues. V was clipped by 5 bases and J by 0 bases; unmatched bases: 5. The CDR3 coding sequence is TGTGCCAGCAGCCCACCGGACAGGGGCTCTGGAAACACCATATATTTT. Translated: CASSPPDRGSGNTIYF.

This clone was counted once. The chain joins TRBV5-4 to TRBJ2-1, with 7 bases matching TRBD2. Germline V lookup: CDR1 SGHNT, CDR2 YYREEE (reference sequence). Trimming removed 3 bases from V and 2 bases from J; junction bases left unmatched: 5. The CDR3 has 15 residues. The CDR3 bases are TGTGCCAGCAGCTGGGGAGGGGTCACCTACAATGAGCAGTTCTTC. Translation: CASSWGGVTYNEQFF.

The V call is TRBV10-3, the J call TRBJ2-5, with D perhaps matching TRBD2 (6 bases). Germline lookup yields CDR1 ENHRY and CDR2 SYGVKD. The V end was cut by 3 bases, the J end by 3 bases, with 17 bases between. The CDR3 is made up of 16 amino acids. The CDR3 is CAISDPSMVAEETQYF. The CDR3 coding sequence is TGTGCCATCAGTGACCCCTCGATGGTAGCGGAAGAGACCCAGTACTTC.

The rearrangement joins TRBV2 to TRBJ2-5; D is undetermined. The germline CDR1 and CDR2 sequences are SNHLY and FYNNEI. Trimming left V 6 bases short and J 0 bases short, with 11 bases between. The CDR3 has 14 residues. The chain's CDR3 is CASRHAQYQETQYF. The CDR3 DNA reads TGTGCCAGCAGGCACGCCCAGTACCAAGAGACCCAGTACTTC. Supplemented by reference TRBV2 and TRBJ2-5, the full variable domain reads EPEVTQTPSHQVTQMGQEVILRCVPISNHLYFYWYRQILGQKVEFLVSFYNNEISEKSEIFDDQFSVERPDGSNFTLKIRSTKLEDSAMYFCASRHAQYQETQYFGPGTRLLVL.

This clone was seen only a few times. V and J are TRBV6-2 or TRBV6-3 and TRBJ1-2, with D unclear. CDR1 and CDR2 from the germline V gene are MNHEY and SVGEGT. V shed 6 bases and J shed 4 bases, with 9 bases lying between them. The CDR3 runs 12 residues. Here the CDR3 reads CASSDLGYGYTF. CDR3 nucleotides: TGTGCCAGCAGCGATCTCGGCTATGGCTACACCTTC.

The chain has TRBV6-2 or TRBV6-3 and TRBJ2-5; 9 bases agree with TRBD1. The CDR3 spans 14 residues. Germline CDR1 MNHEY, CDR2 SVGEGT. V dropped 5 bases and J dropped 5; count of bases not matched to a gene: 6. CDR3 loop: CASSPGQGRETQYF. In nucleotides, the CDR3 is TGTGCCAGCAGTCCCGGACAGGGGAGGGAGACCCAGTACTTC.

The chain combines TRBV11-2 with TRBJ2-2, with a weak D call TRBD2 (6 bases). Germline assignment: CDR1 SGHAT and CDR2 FQNNGV. The germline V and J ends were trimmed by 5 bases and 6 bases, with 13 bases remaining between them. The length of the CDR3 is 14 residues. The CDR3 bases are TGTGCCAGCAGCCTAAGGACGGGAGCCGGGGAGCTGTTTTTT. Translated, it gives CASSLRTGAGELFF.

This chain joins TRBV2 and TRBJ1-2, with D possibly matching TRBD1 (6 bases). Germline V gene lookup returns CDR1 SNHLY and CDR2 FYNNEI. The germline V and J ends were trimmed by 10 bases and 8 bases, with 20 bases remaining between them. The CDR3 is 13 residues long. The CDR3 coding sequence is TGTGCCATCTTCATGGGGGGGCCTCAGGGCTACACCTTC. Protein product: CAIFMGGPQGYTF.

In nucleotides, the CDR3 is TGTGCCAGCAGCGTAGCGGGTAGCGGAGGCCGCAATGAGCAGTTCTTC. It encodes CASSVAGSGGRNEQFF. The chain has TRBV9 and TRBJ2-1, with D possibly being TRBD2 (6 bases). The CDR3 runs to 16 residues. Germline loops: CDR1 SGDLS, CDR2 YYNGEE. The V end lost 0 bases, the J end lost 6 bases, and 16 bases lay between the germline ends.

The chain uses TRBV27 and TRBJ2-7; 10 bases agree with TRBD1. The V and J ends lost 6 bases and 6 bases, in that order; junction bases with no gene match: 8. Per germline, CDR1 MNHEY and CDR2 SMNVEV (reference sequence). CDR3 length: 14 amino acids. As DNA, the CDR3 is TGTGCCAGCAGCCGACTCCGGGACAGGGGCGAGCAGTACTTC. Its translation is CASSRLRDRGEQYF.

The CDR3 loop reads CASSSDNEQFF. The CDR3 nucleotides read TGTGCCAGCAGCTCAGACAATGAGCAGTTCTTC. The V call is TRBV7-6, the J call TRBJ2-1; D call uncertain. Germline values: CDR1 SGHVS, CDR2 FNYEAQ. Between the trimmed V and J ends, which lost 4 bases and 5 bases, there was a span of 3 bases. The CDR3 has 11 amino acids. Full variable domain (outside the CDR3, taken from reference TRBV7-6 and TRBJ2-1): GAGVSQSPRYKVTKRGQDVALRCDPISGHVSLYWYRQALGQGPEFLTYFNYEAQQDKSGLPNDRFSAERPEGSISTLTIQRTEQRDSAMYRCASSSDNEQFFGPGTRLTVL.

V gene TRBV27 combines with J gene TRBJ1-6; 8 nucleotides agree with TRBD1. CDR3 size: 15 residues. V shed 0 bases and J 7 bases; nucleotides not matched to a gene: 2. The germline V gene has CDR1 MNHEY and CDR2 SMNVEV (reference sequence). CDR3 protein: CASSLSGTGNSPLHF. DNA of the CDR3: TGTGCCAGCAGTTTATCAGGGACAGGCAATTCACCCCTCCACTTT.

The chain couples TRBV25-1 to TRBJ2-5; D is unclear. V was shortened by 6 bases and J by 4 bases, with 18 bases between the two germline ends. Germline V CDR1 and CDR2: MGHDK, SYGVNS. The CDR3 is made up of 15 amino acids. CDR3 nucleotide sequence: TGTGCCAGCAGCAACCTAGTGGTCGGTGGAGAGACCCAGTACTTC. It codes for CASSNLVVGGETQYF.